The 12 T cell receptor beta chains below were found in one sample sequenced in a study of OX40 agonist ivuxolimab in advanced cancers. Sequencing was performed with immunoSEQ multiplex PCR; in TCRdb, only in-frame clones are kept and a portion is missing. The table has about 5,100 clones, 50% to 80% seen once. The source was CD4+ or CD8+ T cells sorted from blood, collected in a trial of the OX40 agonist ivuxolimab. The origin of the receptors is an adult with an advanced solid tumor such as melanoma, head and neck, liver or kidney cancer.

The rearrangement links TRBV9 to TRBJ2-3, with D perhaps given as TRBD1 or TRBD2 (5 bases each). The CDR3 is made up of 15 amino acids. V was shortened by 4 bases and J by 2 bases, with 14 bases between the two germline ends. CDR1 is SGDLS and CDR2 is YYNGEE in the germline V gene. CDR3 sequence (DNA): TGTGCCAGCAGCCATTACGGGGCGGACACAGATACGCAGTATTTT. Protein: CASSHYGADTDTQYF.

The V call is TRBV4-1, the J call TRBJ2-1; 8 bases are shared with TRBD1. The V segment lost 1 base and the J segment 6 bases; nucleotides outside the gene matches: 8. CDR1 is MGHRA, CDR2 YSYEKL, per germline. The CDR3 has 16 amino acids. The CDR3 spells CASSQVGQGAINEQFF. As DNA, the CDR3 is TGCGCCAGCAGCCAAGTTGGGCAGGGGGCAATCAATGAGCAGTTCTTC.

Within the sample, this clone is medium-sized. The sample carries other DNA sequences with the same CDR3. CDR3 DNA sequence: TGTGCCAGCAGCTTAGCCCCAGGGGTCACTGAAGCTTTCTTT. This gives the protein CASSLAPGVTEAFF. The chain carries TRBV7-9 and TRBJ1-1; TRBD1 might be the D (6 bases). V was clipped by 0 bases and J by 4 bases, with 9 bases between them. The CDR3 runs to 14 residues. Germline lookup yields CDR1 SEHNR and CDR2 FQNEAQ (reference sequence).

This chain uses TRBV7-2 with TRBJ2-7; possibly TRBD2 for D (5 bases). The CDR3 runs to 16 residues. V was cut by 6 bases and J by 0 bases, with 18 bases left in between. The germline V gene encodes CDR1 SGHTA and CDR2 FQGNSA. The CDR3 reads CASSFILTGSSYEQYF. In DNA form, the CDR3 reads TGTGCCAGCAGTTTTATCTTGACTGGGAGCTCCTACGAGCAGTACTTC.

This clone counts as medium-sized. The rearrangement links TRBV15 to TRBJ2-3, with TRBD2 matching over 13 bases. The V and J ends lost 0 bases and 9 bases, in that order; junction bases with no gene match: 15. Germline V gene sequence: CDR1 LNHNV, CDR2 YYDKDF (reference sequence). The CDR3 is made up of 19 amino acids. The CDR3 coding sequence is TGTGCCACCAGCAGAGATCGGACTAGCGGGAGAGCCCCGGGGCGGACGCAGTATTTT. Encoded protein: CATSRDRTSGRAPGRTQYF.

The chain carries TRBV29-1 and TRBJ2-2, with TRBD1 identical over 7 bases. V shed 7 bases, J shed 3 bases, and the junction held 5 bases outside the gene matches. This CDR3 comprises 13 residues. CDR1 is SQVTM and CDR2 is ANQGSEA in the germline V gene. DNA of the CDR3: TGCAGCGGAGGACAGGCATACACCGGGGAGCTGTTTTTT. As protein: CSGGQAYTGELFF.

The V call is TRBV10-3, the J call TRBJ2-3; 7 nucleotides align to TRBD2. Germline V gene lookup returns CDR1 ENHRY and CDR2 SYGVKD. The CDR3 spans 13 residues. V shed 6 bases and J 5 bases; nucleotides not matched to a gene: 5. This chain's CDR3 is CAISLGLVDTQYF. The CDR3 nucleotides are TGTGCCATCAGCCTCGGACTAGTAGATACGCAGTATTTT.

The chain is built from TRBV7-9 and TRBJ2-7; TRBD1 is a possible D gene (5 bases). The CDR3 extends over 12 amino acids. Germline CDR1 and CDR2: SEHNR and FQNEAQ (reference sequence). V was clipped by 1 base and J by 4 bases, with 5 bases between them. The CDR3 bases are TGTGCCAGCAGCTTAGGGACATACGAGCAGTACTTC. Translation gives CASSLGTYEQYF.

V and J are TRBV9 and TRBJ1-2; no reliable D call. CDR3 size: 16 residues. Per the germline V gene, CDR1 is SGDLS and CDR2 is YYNGEE. Trimming took 4 bases from V and 2 from J, leaving 18 bases between them. The CDR3 coding sequence is TGTGCCAGCAGCTCAAGCCCCACGGAGATGAACTATGGCTACACCTTC. Protein product: CASSSSPTEMNYGYTF.

In DNA form, the CDR3 reads TGTGCCAGCAGGCCACGGGCCGCTAACTATGGCTACACCTTC. This sequence encodes CASRPRAANYGYTF. The chain has TRBV28 and TRBJ1-2; no firm D call. Between the trimmed V and J ends, which lost 6 bases and 0 bases, there was a span of 11 bases. The germline CDR1 and CDR2 sequences are MDHEN and SYDVKM. The CDR3 is 14 amino acids.

The chain couples TRBV25-1 to TRBJ2-7; no reliable D call. Trimming left V 5 bases short and J 4 bases short, with 9 bases between. CDR1 and CDR2 from the germline V gene are MGHDK and SYGVNS. This CDR3 comprises 12 residues. The CDR3 is CASSYSRYEQYF. DNA for the CDR3: TGTGCCAGCAGTTACTCCAGGTACGAGCAGTACTTC.

The chain combines TRBV4-2 with TRBJ2-1, with 9 bases identical to TRBD2. The CDR3 sequence is 16 residues long. Germline CDR1 and CDR2: LGHNA and YNFKEQ. With V trimmed by 0 bases and J by 4 bases, 4 bases remained unmatched. The DNA of the CDR3 is TGTGCCAGCAGCCAAGATTCGACTAGCGGTTACAATGAGCAGTTCTTC. The encoded protein is CASSQDSTSGYNEQFF.